This TCR beta chain comes out of a study of cytomegalovirus exposure and HLA in healthy donors. General study points: Earlier results showed most TCR beta V segments being productive about 90% or about 30% of the time. Analysis was performed later, and it showed HLA-associated TCR beta chains to be more clonally expanded than equally common others.

CDR1 SGHTA and CDR2 FQGNSA come from the germline V gene. The length of the CDR3 is 14 residues. This clone was seen a few times. What it binds is unknown. Its ends do not fully match the called genes, so a read error is possible. Vbeta (60) and Jbeta (13) primers were used in the PCR. Profiled with immunoSEQ multiplex PCR; TCRdb holds only in-frame clones, not every one. Of 120,000 to 150,000 clones in the sample, roughly four fifths were seen once. This rearrangement joins TRBV7-2 to TRBJ1-2; 7 bases match TRBD1. This sequence was found in a female donor in good health and CMV-seronegative. What was sequenced was PBMCs. This CDR3 reads CASSDLKRQGSPLF. In DNA, the CDR3 is TGTGCCAGCAGCGATTTGAAGAGACAGGGATCTCCGCTCTTC.